The 14 T cell receptor beta chains below all came from one sample that was sequenced in a study of T cell responses to AZD1222 COVID-19 vaccine. Sequencing was performed with immunoSEQ multiplex PCR; in TCRdb, only in-frame clones are kept and a portion is missing. The sample contains about 140,000 clones, more than 80% of which appear only once. The source material was peripheral blood, sampled 28 days after the second dose of the MenACWY control vaccine. Receptors originate from an adult who received the MenACWY meningococcal vaccine as a control.

The rearrangement joins TRBV5-3 to TRBJ2-7; 7 bases align to TRBD2. TRBV5-3 is classed as an ORF, of uncertain function. This CDR3 contains 17 residues. Trimming at V came to 4 bases and at J to 2 bases, leaving 15 bases not matched to a gene. CDR3 DNA: TGTGCCAGAAGCCCATACCTCCTAGCGGATACAGCCTACGAGCAGTACTTC. Its translation: CARSPYLLADTAYEQYF.

This chain connects TRBV5-1 to TRBJ2-5; TRBD2 aligns across 9 bases. This CDR3 comprises 17 residues. Germline V gene data show CDR1 as SGHRS and CDR2 as YFSETQ. Trimming removed 0 bases from V and 5 bases from J; junction bases left unmatched: 11. CDR3 loop: CASSLGPAGGPSETQYF. In nucleotides, the CDR3 is TGCGCCAGCAGCTTGGGCCCGGCGGGAGGGCCATCCGAGACCCAGTACTTC.

The gene calls are TRBV19 and TRBJ2-7; 9 nucleotides match TRBD1. J was trimmed by 3 bases and V by 2 bases; bases with no gene match: 5. Germline V gene lookup returns CDR1 LNHDA and CDR2 SQIVND (reference sequence). This CDR3 is built from 15 residues. Here the CDR3 DNA reads TGTGCCAGTAGTATAACTGGGGGACAGGGCTACGAGCAGTACTTC. Translation: CASSITGGQGYEQYF.

The chain uses TRBV6-2 or TRBV6-3 and TRBJ2-7; 8 bases map to TRBD1. This CDR3 has 15 amino acids. With V trimmed by 5 bases and J by 2 bases, 8 bases remained unmatched. CDR1 MNHEY and CDR2 SVGEGT come from the germline V gene. The CDR3 nucleotides are TGTGCCAGCAGTCGTATTAGGACAGGGCCCTACGAGCAGTACTTC. Its protein product is CASSRIRTGPYEQYF.

Of note for this clone: One end of the junction does not line up with germline, which may come from a read error. The genes are TRBV7-2 and TRBJ2-3, with a possible D match to TRBD2 (5 bases). In germline, CDR1 is SGHTA, CDR2 FQGNSA. The CDR3 spans 16 residues. The CDR3 sequence is CASSLALGKPADTQYF. The CDR3 DNA is TGTGCCAGCAGCCTAGCCCTCGGGAAACCGGCAGATACGCAGTATTTT. Based on the CDR3 plus reference TRBV7-2 and TRBJ2-3, the full variable domain is GAGVSQSPSNKVTEKGKDVELRCDPISGHTALYWYRQSLGQGLEFLIYFQGNSAPDKSGLPSDRFSAERTGGSVSTLTIQRTQQEDSAVYLCASSLALGKPADTQYFGPGTRLTVL.

The chain employs TRBV7-2 and TRBJ2-3; 9 bases align to TRBD2. With 2 bases clipped from V and 5 bases from J, the junction kept 11 bases outside the gene matches. Per germline, CDR1 SGHTA and CDR2 FQGNSA. CDR3 length equals 17 residues. Here the CDR3 reads CASSLYLGFSGRDTQYF. Written as DNA, the CDR3 is TGTGCCAGCAGCTTATATCTAGGGTTTAGCGGGAGAGATACGCAGTATTTT.

V is TRBV27 and J is TRBJ1-1; D might be TRBD1 (5 bases). V was trimmed by 4 bases and J by 8 bases, leaving 11 bases between them. The CDR3 has 12 amino acids. Germline CDR1 MNHEY, CDR2 SMNVEV (reference sequence). CDR3 in amino acids: CASSSGTVEAFF. CDR3 bases: TGTGCCAGCAGTTCCGGGACGGTAGAAGCTTTCTTT.

The rearrangement uses TRBV5-1 and TRBJ2-1, with TRBD2 matching over 9 bases. This CDR3 is built from 16 residues. The germline V gene encodes CDR1 SGHRS and CDR2 YFSETQ. The V and J ends lost 0 bases and 3 bases, in that order; junction bases with no gene match: 4. CDR3 DNA: TGCGCCAGCAGCTTGGCCCCGACTAGCGGCTACAATGAGCAGTTCTTC. Encoded protein: CASSLAPTSGYNEQFF.

This clone turned up a few times. This chain joins TRBV19 and TRBJ2-7; 10 nucleotides match TRBD1. The CDR3 contains 16 residues. J lost 3 bases, V lost 4 bases, and 9 bases had no gene match. Germline V gene sequence: CDR1 LNHDA, CDR2 SQIVND (reference sequence). The CDR3 DNA reads TGTGCCAGTAGTAATTTCCCGGGGACAGGGGTCTACGAGCAGTACTTC. Protein product: CASSNFPGTGVYEQYF. Full variable domain (rest looked up from reference TRBV19 and TRBJ2-7): DGGITQSPKYLFRKEGQNVTLSCEQNLNHDAMYWYRQDPGQGLRLIYYSQIVNDFQKGDIAEGYSVSREKKESFPLTVTSAQKNPTAFYLCASSNFPGTGVYEQYFGPGTRLTVT.

V is TRBV19 and J is TRBJ1-4; no firm D call. The germline V gene has CDR1 LNHDA and CDR2 SQIVND (reference sequence). The germline V and J ends were trimmed by 4 bases and 5 bases, with 11 bases remaining between them. The CDR3 loop spans 14 amino acids. The chain's CDR3 is CASSRSQRNEKLFF. CDR3 DNA: TGTGCCAGTAGTAGGTCCCAGCGGAATGAAAAACTGTTTTTT.

Details on this clone: Other nucleotide sequences from this sample produce the same CDR3. The chain employs TRBV5-1 and TRBJ2-2; no clear D. This CDR3 has 15 amino acids. V lost 0 bases, J lost 1 base, and 7 bases lay in between. Germline V CDR1 and CDR2: SGHRS, YFSETQ. CDR3 loop: CASSLALGNTGELFF. The CDR3 DNA reads as TGCGCCAGCAGCTTGGCCCTGGGGAACACCGGGGAGCTGTTTTTT.

The sample holds one count of this clone. CDR3 protein: CASKVGGVHEQYF. CDR3 bases: TGTGCCAGCAAGGTCGGGGGGGTCCACGAGCAGTACTTC. The rearrangement links TRBV12-3 or TRBV12-4 to TRBJ2-7, with 8 bases identical to TRBD2. The CDR3 has 13 amino acids. V trimming: 7 bases; J trimming: 5 bases; junction bases outside the gene matches: 7.

This chain uses TRBV18 with TRBJ1-6, with TRBD1 matching over 8 bases. The CDR3 has 14 amino acids. CDR1 and CDR2 (germline): KGHSH, LQKENI. J was trimmed by 7 bases and V by 4 bases; bases with no gene match: 3. The CDR3 protein is CASSRGQANSPLHF. The DNA for the CDR3 is TGTGCCAGCTCACGGGGACAGGCCAATTCACCCCTCCACTTT.

The chain employs TRBV5-4 and TRBJ2-1; D not certain. Per the germline V gene, CDR1 is SGHNT and CDR2 is YYREEE (reference sequence). The CDR3 runs to 15 residues. V lost 5 bases, J lost 0 bases, and 12 bases lay in between. The CDR3 protein is CASSRDWSSYNEQFF. The CDR3 DNA follows: TGTGCCAGCAGTCGCGACTGGAGCTCCTACAATGAGCAGTTCTTC.